This note documents a single T cell receptor beta chain sequence. Its antigen remains unknown. Germline CDR1 and CDR2: LNHNV and YYDKDF (reference sequence). The CDR3 runs to 14 residues. Losses at the gene ends were 2 bases for V and 8 bases for J; bases not matched to a gene: 5. TCRdb reanalysed the 5' RACE reads using MiXCR and keeps one entry per CDR3 protein. The table has 500,000 or so distinct CDR3 sequences, 12% to 15% seen once; the top ten hold roughly 0.5%. The data were taken from a study of identical twins. Study observations and caveats: Among out-of-frame alpha sequences shared by twins, low generation probability occurred in excess.

A further study also used this sample, focusing on yellow fever vaccine responses in identical twins.

The chain joins TRBV15 to TRBJ2-1, with 8 bases lining up with TRBD1. The sequencing input was CD4+ T cells sorted from blood. This receptor was obtained from a young woman in good health. The CDR3 is CATSRQDRVDEQFF. The DNA for the CDR3 is TGTGCCACCAGCAGACAGGACAGGGTGGATGAGCAGTTCTTC. Full variable domain (rest looked up from reference TRBV15 and TRBJ2-1): DAMVIQNPRYQVTQFGKPVTLSCSQTLNHNVMYWYQQKSSQAPKLLFHYYDKDFNNEADTPDNFQSRRPNTSFCFLDIRSPGLGDTAMYLCATSRQDRVDEQFFGPGTRLTVL.